These 13 T cell receptor beta chains share one sample of origin, sequenced in a study of cytomegalovirus exposure and HLA in healthy donors. PCR involved 60 Vbeta and 13 Jbeta primers. The method was immunoSEQ multiplex PCR; TCRdb's version includes in-frame clones alone and lacks a portion of them. The sample lists some 170,000 clones; 80% to 90% were seen once. The specimen was PBMCs. These receptors were obtained from a woman younger than 35 in good health and CMV-seropositive.

This sequence joins TRBV7-9 and TRBJ1-4; D might be TRBD1 (6 bases). The CDR3 has 15 residues. V gave up 5 bases and J gave up 5 bases, with 15 bases separating them. The germline V gene has CDR1 SEHNR and CDR2 FQNEAQ (reference sequence). CDR3 sequence: CASSAEGTRNEKLFF. As DNA, the CDR3 is TGTGCCAGCAGCGCCGAGGGGACAAGAAATGAAAAACTGTTTTTT.

This clone was detected only a few times. The V gene is TRBV28, the J gene TRBJ2-5; the D gene is possibly TRBD2 (5 bases). Trimming removed 7 bases at V and 6 bases at J, with 12 bases between. The CDR3 contains 12 residues. Germline V gives CDR1 MDHEN, CDR2 SYDVKM. The CDR3 bases are TGTGCCAGCACAACCTCGGGGAAGACCCAGTACTTC. It codes for CASTTSGKTQYF.

This clone was picked up a small number of times. The CDR3 protein is CASSIEGTWGQPQHF. CDR3 DNA sequence: TGTGCCAGTAGTATCGAAGGGACATGGGGTCAGCCCCAGCATTTT. This sequence joins TRBV19 and TRBJ1-5; tentatively, D is TRBD1 (6 bases). The V end was cut by 3 bases, the J end by 6 bases, with 15 bases between. Germline V gives CDR1 LNHDA, CDR2 SQIVND (reference sequence). This CDR3 has 15 amino acids.

The chain employs TRBV5-1 and TRBJ2-5; D is uncertain. Germline V gene data show CDR1 as SGHRS and CDR2 as YFSETQ. V lost 6 bases and J 4 bases, leaving 16 bases between the germline ends. This CDR3 is 14 amino acids long. The CDR3 region is CASTLVEFSETQYF. The CDR3 coding sequence is TGCGCCAGCACCCTTGTTGAGTTTTCAGAGACCCAGTACTTC.

This clone came up a few times. The gene calls are TRBV7-9 and TRBJ2-2; perhaps TRBD2 as D (6 bases). CDR1 and CDR2 from the germline V gene are SEHNR and FQNEAQ (reference sequence). This CDR3 spans 16 amino acids. V dropped 4 bases and J dropped 1 base, with 13 bases sitting between them. Here the CDR3 DNA reads TGTGCCAGCAGCTCAGGAGGGGCAGAGAACACCGGGGAGCTGTTTTTT. This translates into CASSSGGAENTGELFF.

This clone was seen only a few times. The CDR3: CASSRGGANYGYTF. The CDR3 DNA sequence: TGTGCCAGCAGTCGCGGCGGAGCTAACTATGGCTACACCTTC. The chain combines TRBV6-4 with TRBJ1-2; D is unresolved. CDR1 is MRHNA and CDR2 is SNTAGT in the germline V gene. The V end was cut by 5 bases, the J end by 0 bases, with 10 bases between. CDR3 length: 14 amino acids.

The rearrangement links TRBV28 to TRBJ2-1, with TRBD1 matching over 7 bases. J gave up 8 bases and V 5 bases, and 9 bases lay outside the gene matches. CDR1 MDHEN and CDR2 SYDVKM come from the germline V gene. The CDR3 covers 14 residues. DNA for the CDR3: TGTGCCAGCAGTCCCAGACAGGGATGGGATGAGCAGTTCTTC. As protein: CASSPRQGWDEQFF.

The genes are TRBV18 and TRBJ1-5, with D possibly being TRBD1 (6 bases). Germline CDR1 and CDR2: KGHSH and LQKENI. The CDR3 contains 16 residues. The V end was cut by 6 bases, the J end by 6 bases, with 21 bases between. CDR3 coding DNA: TGTGCCAGCTCCCCTCTCGGGGGGGGCAGGGGTCAGCCCCAGCATTTT. As protein: CASSPLGGGRGQPQHF.

The chain employs TRBV4-3 and TRBJ1-4; possible D gene TRBD1, 6 bases. This CDR3 has 19 residues. Germline CDR1 LGHNA, CDR2 YSLEER. V lost 1 base to trimming and J lost 0 bases, with 18 bases between them. CDR3 region: CASSQVSGGGKATNEKLFF. CDR3 nucleotides: TGCGCCAGCAGCCAAGTCTCGGGAGGGGGGAAGGCAACTAATGAAAAACTGTTTTTT.

This chain joins TRBV4-2 and TRBJ2-1, with 11 nucleotides matching TRBD2. This CDR3 has 14 amino acids. Germline loops: CDR1 LGHNA, CDR2 YNFKEQ. V lost 0 bases to trimming and J lost 15 bases; unmatched junction nucleotides: 7. The CDR3 sequence: CASSQDRVAGGWFF. As DNA, the CDR3 is TGTGCCAGCAGCCAAGATAGGGTAGCGGGGGGGTGGTTCTTC.

V usage is TRBV7-9 and J usage is TRBJ2-3; 9 bases are a match to TRBD1. Germline trimming cut 6 bases from V and 0 bases from J; bases unmatched to any gene: 4. This CDR3 has 15 residues. CDR1 and CDR2 from the germline V gene are SEHNR and FQNEAQ (reference sequence). The CDR3 DNA is TGTGCCAGCAGACAGACAGGGGGAAGCACAGATACGCAGTATTTT. This gives the protein CASRQTGGSTDTQYF.

The V call is TRBV5-1, the J call TRBJ1-1, with TRBD1 identical over 12 bases. The CDR3 is 17 amino acids. V lost 4 bases, J lost 11 bases, and 18 bases stayed unmatched. Germline CDR1 and CDR2: SGHRS and YFSETQ. The CDR3 nucleotides read TGCGCCAGCAGCCAAACCGCCCCAGGGACAGGGGGCGCGCGGGCTTTCTTT. Translated: CASSQTAPGTGGARAFF.

CDR3: CASSPARGGAYEQYF. The CDR3, as DNA: TGTGCCAGCAGCCCAGCCCGTGGGGGGGCCTACGAGCAGTACTTC. This chain joins TRBV28 and TRBJ2-7; 7 nucleotides line up with TRBD2. V dropped 6 bases and J dropped 2; count of bases not matched to a gene: 10. CDR3 length equals 15 residues. Germline CDR1 is MDHEN and CDR2 is SYDVKM.